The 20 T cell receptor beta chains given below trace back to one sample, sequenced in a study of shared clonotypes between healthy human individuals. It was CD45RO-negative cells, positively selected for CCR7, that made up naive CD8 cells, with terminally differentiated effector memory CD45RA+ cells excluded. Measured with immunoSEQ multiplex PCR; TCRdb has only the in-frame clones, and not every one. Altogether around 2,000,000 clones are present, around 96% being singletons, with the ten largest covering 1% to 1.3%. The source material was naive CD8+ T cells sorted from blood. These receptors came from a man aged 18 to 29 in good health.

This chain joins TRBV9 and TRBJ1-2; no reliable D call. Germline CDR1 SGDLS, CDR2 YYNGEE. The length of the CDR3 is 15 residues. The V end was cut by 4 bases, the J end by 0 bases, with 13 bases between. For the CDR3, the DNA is TGTGCCAGCAGCCCGACGGGCCTTACTAACTATGGCTACACCTTC. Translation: CASSPTGLTNYGYTF.

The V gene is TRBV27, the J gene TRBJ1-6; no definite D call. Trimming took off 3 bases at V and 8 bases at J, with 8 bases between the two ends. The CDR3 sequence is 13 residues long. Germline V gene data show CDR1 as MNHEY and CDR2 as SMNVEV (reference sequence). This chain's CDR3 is CASSFETDSPLHF. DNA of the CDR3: TGTGCCAGCAGTTTCGAGACCGATTCACCCCTCCACTTT.

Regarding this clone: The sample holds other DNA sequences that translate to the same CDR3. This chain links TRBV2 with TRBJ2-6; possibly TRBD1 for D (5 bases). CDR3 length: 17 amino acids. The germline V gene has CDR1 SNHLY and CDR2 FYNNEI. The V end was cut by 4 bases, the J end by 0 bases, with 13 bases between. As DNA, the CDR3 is TGTGCCAGCAGTGGACAGAGGTTTACCTCTGGGGCCAACGTCCTGACTTTC. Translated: CASSGQRFTSGANVLTF.

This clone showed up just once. The CDR3 DNA reads TGTGCCAGCAGTGAAGAGGCAGCCCTTTACTCTGGAAACACCATATATTTT. Translation: CASSEEAALYSGNTIYF. The chain recombines TRBV2 with TRBJ1-3, with D hard to call. V shed 1 base and J shed 0 bases, with 13 bases lying between them. CDR1 is SNHLY and CDR2 is FYNNEI in the germline V gene. This CDR3 has 17 amino acids.

The CDR3 sequence is CASSTAGGRDEQFF. The DNA for the CDR3 is TGTGCCAGCAGCACAGCGGGGGGGCGAGATGAGCAGTTCTTC. V and J are TRBV7-2 and TRBJ2-1, with 10 bases identical to TRBD2. The J segment lost 8 bases and the V segment lost 5 bases, leaving 6 bases of the junction unmatched. This CDR3 is built from 14 residues. Germline CDR1 and CDR2: SGHTA and FQGNSA.

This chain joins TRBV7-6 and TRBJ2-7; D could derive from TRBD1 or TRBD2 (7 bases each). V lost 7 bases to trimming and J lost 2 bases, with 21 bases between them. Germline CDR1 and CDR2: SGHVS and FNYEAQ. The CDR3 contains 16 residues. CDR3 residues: CASTLREGAHPYEQYF. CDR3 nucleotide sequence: TGTGCCAGCACCCTTAGGGAGGGGGCTCATCCCTACGAGCAGTACTTC.

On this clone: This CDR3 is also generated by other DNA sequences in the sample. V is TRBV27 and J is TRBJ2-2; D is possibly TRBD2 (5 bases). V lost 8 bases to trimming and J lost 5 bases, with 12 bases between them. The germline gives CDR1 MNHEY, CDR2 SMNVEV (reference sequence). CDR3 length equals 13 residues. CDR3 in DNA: TGTGCCAGCTCCTTGGGGAGTACCGGGGAGCTGTTTTTT. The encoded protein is CASSLGSTGELFF.

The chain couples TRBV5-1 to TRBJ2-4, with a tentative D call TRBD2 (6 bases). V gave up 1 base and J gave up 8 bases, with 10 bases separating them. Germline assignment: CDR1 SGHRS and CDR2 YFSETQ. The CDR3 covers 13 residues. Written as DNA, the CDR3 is TGCGCCAGCAGCTTGTTGGACTATGACATTCAGTACTTC. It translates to CASSLLDYDIQYF.

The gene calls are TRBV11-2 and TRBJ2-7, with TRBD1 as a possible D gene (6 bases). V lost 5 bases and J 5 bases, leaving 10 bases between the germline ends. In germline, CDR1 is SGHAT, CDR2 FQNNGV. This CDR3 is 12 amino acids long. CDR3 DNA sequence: TGTGCCAGCAGCCACCAGGGGAACGAGCAGTACTTC. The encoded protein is CASSHQGNEQYF. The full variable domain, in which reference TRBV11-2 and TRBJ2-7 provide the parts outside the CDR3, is EAGVAQSPRYKIIEKRQSVAFWCNPISGHATLYWYQQILGQGPKLLIQFQNNGVVDDSQLPKDRFSAERLKGVDSTLKIQPAKLEDSAVYLCASSHQGNEQYFGPGTRLTVT.

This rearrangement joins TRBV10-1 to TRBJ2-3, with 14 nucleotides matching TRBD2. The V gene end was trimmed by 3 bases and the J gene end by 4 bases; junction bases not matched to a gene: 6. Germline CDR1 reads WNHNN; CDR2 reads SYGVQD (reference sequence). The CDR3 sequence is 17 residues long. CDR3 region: CASSDGEGLAGADTQYF. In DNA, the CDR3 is TGCGCCAGCAGTGACGGAGAGGGACTAGCGGGAGCAGATACGCAGTATTTT.

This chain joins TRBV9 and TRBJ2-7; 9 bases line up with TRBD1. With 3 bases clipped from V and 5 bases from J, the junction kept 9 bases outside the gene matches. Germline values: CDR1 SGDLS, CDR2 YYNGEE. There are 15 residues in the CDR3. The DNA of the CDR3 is TGTGCCAGCAGCGAGTCCGGGACAGGGATCGACGAGCAGTACTTC. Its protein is CASSESGTGIDEQYF.

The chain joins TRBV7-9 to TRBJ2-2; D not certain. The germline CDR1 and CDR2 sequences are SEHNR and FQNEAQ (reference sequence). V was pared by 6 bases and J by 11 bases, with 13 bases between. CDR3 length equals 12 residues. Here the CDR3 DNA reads TGTGCCAGCAGTCCTCGAGACGGAGAGCTGTTTTTT. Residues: CASSPRDGELFF.

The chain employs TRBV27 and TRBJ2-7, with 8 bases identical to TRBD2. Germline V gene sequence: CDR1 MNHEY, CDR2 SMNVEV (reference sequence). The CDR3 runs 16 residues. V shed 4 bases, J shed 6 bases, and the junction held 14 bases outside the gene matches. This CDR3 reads CASSSLKGSGTFEQYF. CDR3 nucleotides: TGTGCCAGCAGTTCCCTTAAGGGTAGCGGGACTTTCGAGCAGTACTTC.

The CDR3 sequence is CASSQDAGTSYYGYTF. The CDR3 DNA is TGCGCCAGCAGCCAAGATGCAGGGACGAGTTACTATGGCTACACCTTC. The V and J genes are TRBV4-1 and TRBJ1-2, with a weak D call TRBD1 (5 bases). The CDR3 has 16 amino acids. Germline CDR1 reads MGHRA; CDR2 reads YSYEKL. V was cut by 0 bases and J by 3 bases, with 14 bases left in between.

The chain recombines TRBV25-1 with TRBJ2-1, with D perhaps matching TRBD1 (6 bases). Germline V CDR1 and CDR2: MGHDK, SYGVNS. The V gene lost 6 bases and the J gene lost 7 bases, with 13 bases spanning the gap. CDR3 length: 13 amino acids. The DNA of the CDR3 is TGTGCCAGCAGCCTTTCCCAGGGGAATGAGCAGTTCTTC. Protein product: CASSLSQGNEQFF.

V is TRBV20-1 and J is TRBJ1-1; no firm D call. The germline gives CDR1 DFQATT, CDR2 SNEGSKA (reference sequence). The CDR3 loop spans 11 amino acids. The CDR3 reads CSLEMGTEAFF. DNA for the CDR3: TGCAGCCTAGAAATGGGCACTGAAGCTTTCTTT.

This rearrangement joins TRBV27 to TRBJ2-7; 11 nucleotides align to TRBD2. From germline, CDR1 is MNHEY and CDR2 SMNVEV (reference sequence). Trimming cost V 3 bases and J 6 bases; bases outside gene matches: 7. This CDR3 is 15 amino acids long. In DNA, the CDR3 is TGTGCCAGCAGTTTTAGCGGGGGGGGTTCTGGCGAGCAGTACTTC. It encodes CASSFSGGGSGEQYF.

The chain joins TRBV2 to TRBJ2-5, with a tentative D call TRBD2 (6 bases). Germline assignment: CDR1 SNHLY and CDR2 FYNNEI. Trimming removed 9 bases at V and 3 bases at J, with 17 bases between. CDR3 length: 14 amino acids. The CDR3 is CASKGPRREETQYF. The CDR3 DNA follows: TGTGCCAGTAAGGGTCCGAGGAGGGAAGAGACCCAGTACTTC. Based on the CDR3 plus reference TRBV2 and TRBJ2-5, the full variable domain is EPEVTQTPSHQVTQMGQEVILRCVPISNHLYFYWYRQILGQKVEFLVSFYNNEISEKSEIFDDQFSVERPDGSNFTLKIRSTKLEDSAMYFCASKGPRREETQYFGPGTRLLVL.

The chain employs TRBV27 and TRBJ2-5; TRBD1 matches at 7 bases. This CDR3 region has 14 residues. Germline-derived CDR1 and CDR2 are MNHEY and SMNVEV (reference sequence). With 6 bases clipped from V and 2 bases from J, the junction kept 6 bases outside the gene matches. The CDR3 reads CASSVLGQQETQYF. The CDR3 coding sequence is TGTGCCAGCAGCGTTCTGGGACAGCAAGAGACCCAGTACTTC.

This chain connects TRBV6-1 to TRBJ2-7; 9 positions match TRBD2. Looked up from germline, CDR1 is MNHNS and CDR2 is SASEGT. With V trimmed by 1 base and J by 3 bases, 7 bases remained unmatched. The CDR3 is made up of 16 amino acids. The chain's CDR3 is CASSEGRGRALYEQYF. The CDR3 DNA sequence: TGTGCCAGCAGTGAAGGTCGCGGGAGGGCCCTCTACGAGCAGTACTTC.